This passage covers 8 T cell receptor beta chains from one sample sequenced in a study of CXCR3-negative and CXCR3-positive naive CD8 T cells. Each TRB cDNA library was prepared by 5' RACE (with UMI labels). Reprocessing the 5' RACE reads, TCRdb reports a single entry for every CDR3 protein and omits DNA. Its clone listing holds approximately 74,000 distinct CDR3 sequences. The sequenced material came from naive CXCR3- CD8+ T cells from blood. Subset: CD45RO-CCR7+CD27+CD95- naive CD8+ T cells lacking CXCR3 (TNR3-). The receptors come from a human donor in good health. Some clones in this sample may be carry-over from other donors' samples.

The genes are TRBV12-3 or TRBV12-4 and TRBJ2-7. This CDR3 has 14 amino acids. CDR3 region: CASSHSRAPYEQYF.

The chain recombines TRBV9 with TRBJ2-1. The CDR3 sequence is 14 residues long. CDR1 SGDLS and CDR2 YYNGEE come from the germline V gene. CDR3: CASSSWTTPNEQFF.

The chain has TRBV21-1 and TRBJ1-5; TCRdb names TRBD1, which stays unverified in the absence of DNA. TRBV21-1 is flagged as a pseudogene. The CDR3 contains 20 residues. The CDR3 protein is CASPRGRDSDPERVGQPQHF.

The chain uses TRBV7-9 and TRBJ2-3; TCRdb designates TRBD1, a call that cannot be tested without DNA. Germline CDR1 SEHNR, CDR2 FQNEAQ (reference sequence). The CDR3 sequence is 15 residues long. CDR3 loop: CASSPAWGPTDTQYF.

The genes are TRBV5-1 and TRBJ2-3; as DNA is missing, the TRBD1 call by TCRdb cannot be tested. The CDR3 totals 16 residues. Germline CDR1 SGHRS, CDR2 YFSETQ. CDR3 loop: CASSLDGAPRTDTQYF.

This chain connects TRBV4-1 to TRBJ2-1; TCRdb outputs TRBD1, but without DNA this stays unchecked. CDR1 is MGHRA, CDR2 YSYEKL, per germline. The CDR3 runs 17 residues. The CDR3 loop reads CASSRVGTADSYNEQFF.

This sequence joins TRBV3-1 and TRBJ1-1. Germline lookup yields CDR1 LGHDT and CDR2 YNNKEL (reference sequence). The CDR3 sequence is 14 residues long. The chain's CDR3 is CASSHAGGEAEAFF.

The V call is TRBV29-1, the J call TRBJ2-3; TCRdb's D gene call, TRBD2, goes unchecked for lack of DNA. The CDR3 is made up of 13 amino acids. The germline V gene encodes CDR1 SQVTM and CDR2 ANQGSEA. This CDR3 reads CTGASHQTDTQYF.